These 15 T cell receptor beta chains share one sample of origin, sequenced in a study of T cell responses to AZD1222 COVID-19 vaccine. Measured with immunoSEQ multiplex PCR; TCRdb has only the in-frame clones, and not every one. The table shows under 150,000 clones, with approximately 90% occurring only once. The sequenced sample was peripheral blood, obtained on day 0 of AZD1222 vaccination. Receptor source: an adult in good health.

V and J are TRBV19 and TRBJ1-2; no firm D call. The CDR3 runs to 13 residues. Trimming stripped 6 bases from V and 3 bases from J, with 11 bases between. Germline V lookup: CDR1 LNHDA, CDR2 SQIVND (reference sequence). Written as DNA, the CDR3 is TGTGCCAGTAGCGACGGCTCGTACTATGGCTACACCTTC. It yields the protein CASSDGSYYGYTF.

The gene calls are TRBV28 and TRBJ1-5; perhaps TRBD1 as D (5 bases). The CDR3 extends over 14 amino acids. CDR1 and CDR2 from the germline V gene are MDHEN and SYDVKM. The germline V and J ends were trimmed by 5 bases and 6 bases, with 14 bases remaining between them. The CDR3 nucleotides are TGTGCCAGCAGTCAGGGAGGGGACCGTCAGCCCCAGCATTTT. It codes for CASSQGGDRQPQHF.

The gene calls are TRBV27 and TRBJ2-6; D is possibly TRBD1 (6 bases). Germline V gives CDR1 MNHEY, CDR2 SMNVEV (reference sequence). Trimming shortened V by 6 bases and J by 1 base, and 10 bases separated the two germline ends. The CDR3 totals 15 residues. The CDR3 coding sequence is TGTGCCAGCAGACCACAGGGTTCTGGGGCCAACGTCCTGACTTTC. As protein: CASRPQGSGANVLTF.

J is TRBJ2-1 and V is TRBV5-4; 7 bases agree with TRBD2. J gave up 7 bases and V 0 bases, and 10 bases lay outside the gene matches. This CDR3 spans 16 amino acids. CDR1 and CDR2 (germline): SGHNT, YYREEE (reference sequence). The CDR3 here is CASSLELREIRNEQFF. CDR3 nucleotide sequence: TGTGCCAGCAGCTTGGAGCTGCGGGAGATTAGAAATGAGCAGTTCTTC.

This chain uses TRBV5-5 with TRBJ2-7; D may be TRBD1 or TRBD2 (7 bases each). The germline CDR1 and CDR2 sequences are SGHKS and YYEKEE (reference sequence). V lost 4 bases to trimming and J lost 5 bases, with 25 bases between them. The CDR3 contains 17 residues. The CDR3 loop is CASSPRGGQIEWDEQYF. The CDR3 DNA follows: TGTGCCAGCAGCCCAAGGGGGGGACAGATTGAATGGGACGAGCAGTACTTC.

The chain combines TRBV15 with TRBJ1-4; D uncertain. V was clipped by 1 base and J by 0 bases, with 9 bases between them. Germline V gives CDR1 LNHNV, CDR2 YYDKDF (reference sequence). The CDR3 consists of 16 residues. The CDR3 loop reads CATSRVHGATNEKLFF. Here the CDR3 DNA reads TGTGCCACCAGCAGAGTTCACGGTGCAACTAATGAAAAACTGTTTTTT.

The J gene is TRBJ2-3, the V gene TRBV5-1; a weak D match, TRBD2 (6 bases). The ends were cut back, 5 bases at V and 2 bases at J, with 15 bases in the middle. The germline CDR1 and CDR2 sequences are SGHRS and YFSETQ. There are 15 residues in the CDR3. The CDR3 region is CASRGGSYATDTQYF. The CDR3, as DNA: TGCGCCAGCAGGGGAGGTAGCTATGCCACAGATACGCAGTATTTT. The full variable domain, completed using reference TRBV5-1 and TRBJ2-3, is KAGVTQTPRYLIKTRGQQVTLSCSPISGHRSVSWYQQTPGQGLQFLFEYFSETQRNKGNFPGRFSGRQFSNSRSEMNVSTLELGDSALYLCASRGGSYATDTQYFGPGTRLTVL.

The V gene is TRBV7-9, the J gene TRBJ2-2; D is undetermined. With 2 bases removed from V and 3 bases from J, the gap between germline ends came to 7 bases. The CDR3 has 14 amino acids. Germline V lookup: CDR1 SEHNR, CDR2 FQNEAQ (reference sequence). This CDR3 is CASSLRRDTGELFF. The CDR3 DNA follows: TGTGCCAGCAGCTTACGGCGAGACACCGGGGAGCTGTTTTTT.

The chain uses TRBV29-1 and TRBJ2-3; D is unresolved. Germline CDR1 is SQVTM and CDR2 is ANQGSEA. This CDR3 has 13 amino acids. V gave up 3 bases and J gave up 4 bases, with 11 bases separating them. The CDR3 DNA reads TGCAGCGTTGACGGTAGTTTGCCAGATACGCAGTATTTT. It is translated as CSVDGSLPDTQYF.

The chain joins TRBV11-2 to TRBJ2-3; 7 bases fit TRBD1. Germline V gene data show CDR1 as SGHAT and CDR2 as FQNNGV. CDR3 length: 18 residues. Losses at the gene ends were 7 bases for V and 2 bases for J; bases not matched to a gene: 18. CDR3 region: CASKTRGRDSSHTDTQYF. The CDR3 coding sequence is TGTGCCAGCAAAACCCGGGGACGGGACAGCAGTCACACAGATACGCAGTATTTT.

In its sample, this clone was seen once. This chain uses TRBV27 with TRBJ2-5; D remains unclear. V dropped 3 bases and J dropped 5 bases, with 13 bases sitting between them. There are 14 residues in the CDR3. Per germline, CDR1 MNHEY and CDR2 SMNVEV (reference sequence). This CDR3 reads CASSLVGFSETQYF. The CDR3, as DNA: TGTGCCAGCAGTTTGGTGGGCTTTTCGGAGACCCAGTACTTC.

V usage is TRBV12-3 or TRBV12-4 and J usage is TRBJ2-7, with TRBD1 as a possible D gene (6 bases). The CDR3 covers 12 residues. The V end was cut by 3 bases, the J end by 5 bases, with 8 bases between. The CDR3 DNA reads as TGTGCCAGCAGTTTTGGGGGCCACGAGCAGTACTTC. Its protein product is CASSFGGHEQYF.

The genes are TRBV5-4 and TRBJ2-1, with a tentative D call TRBD1 (5 bases). The CDR3 is 13 residues long. Trimming took 0 bases from V and 5 from J, leaving 6 bases between them. Per germline, CDR1 SGHNT and CDR2 YYREEE (reference sequence). CDR3 nucleotides: TGTGCCAGCAGCTTGGTAGGGGACAATGAGCAGTTCTTC. Encoded protein: CASSLVGDNEQFF.

In this sample, this clone turned up once. The V and J genes are TRBV2 and TRBJ1-5; D unresolved. The V end lost 5 bases, the J end lost 7 bases, and 15 bases lay between the germline ends. The CDR3 length is 14 residues. CDR1 is SNHLY and CDR2 is FYNNEI in the germline V gene. The DNA of the CDR3 is TGTGCCAGCAGTCCAGACACCCGGAGGCAGCCCCAGCATTTT. This translates into CASSPDTRRQPQHF.

The V and J genes are TRBV18 and TRBJ2-2; D is unresolved. V was pared by 2 bases and J by 4 bases, with 5 bases between. The CDR3 has 13 amino acids. CDR1 is KGHSH, CDR2 LQKENI, per germline. The CDR3 protein is CASSPTTTGELFF. The CDR3 nucleotides read TGTGCCAGCTCACCAACTACCACCGGGGAGCTGTTTTTT.